These T cell receptor beta chains were read from a single sample in a study of blood T cell repertoires in COVID-19. TCRdb's table, derived via immunoSEQ multiplex PCR, lists solely in-frame clones and lacks some. The sample consists of 150,000 to 200,000 clones, about four fifths of them appearing once. The specimen was peripheral blood. These receptors came from a woman aged 40 to 55 with COVID-19, enrolled during active disease. Both conserved end residues are part of each CDR3. D genes are given only for firm matches. Rows may omit the clone size; those that give it use once, few, many or a size class.

D gene,J gene,clone size,V gene,CDR3 protein,CDR3 DNA
.,TRBJ1-1,.,TRBV5-4,CASSSDMNTEAFF,TGTGCCAGCAGCTCAGACATGAACACTGAAGCTTTCTTT
TRBD2,TRBJ2-1,.,TRBV6-5,CASSLLAGDYNEQFF,TGTGCCAGCAGTCTACTAGCGGGAGATTACAATGAGCAGTTCTTC
.,TRBJ2-3,.,TRBV21-1,CASSKTKQGTGTDTQYF,TGTGCCAGCAGCAAAACAAAACAGGGTACGGGCACAGATACGCAGTATTTT
TRBD2,TRBJ2-7,.,TRBV16,CASSQSGSRLAGGEQYF,TGTGCCAGCAGCCAATCGGGGTCGAGACTAGCGGGAGGTGAGCAGTACTTC
TRBD2,TRBJ2-3,.,TRBV6-4,CASSDLAGYTQYF,TGTGCCAGCAGTGACCTAGCGGGTTATACGCAGTATTTT
.,TRBJ1-1,.,TRBV30,CAWSDTGRIREAFF,TGTGCCTGGAGTGATACAGGGCGCATTCGGGAAGCTTTCTTT
.,TRBJ2-1,.,TRBV10-3,CAIRGQEYEQFF,TGTGCCATCAGGGGGCAGGAGTATGAGCAGTTCTTC
TRBD2,TRBJ2-1,.,TRBV20-1,CSASVASGGPISEQFF,TGCAGTGCTAGTGTGGCTAGCGGGGGCCCCATTAGTGAGCAGTTCTTC
TRBD2,TRBJ2-1,.,TRBV5-1,CASSLPTTSGRDNEQFF,TGCGCCAGCAGCTTGCCCACGACTAGCGGGAGGGACAATGAGCAGTTCTTC
TRBD1,TRBJ1-2,.,TRBV6-5,CASPRDRGVQGYTF,TGTGCCAGCCCCCGGGACAGGGGTGTTCAGGGCTACACCTTC
TRBD1,TRBJ1-2,once,TRBV7-2,CASSWDSYNYGYTF,TGTGCCAGCAGCTGGGACAGCTATAACTATGGCTACACCTTC
.,TRBJ1-2,.,TRBV3-1/TRBV3-2,CASSQGTGVNYGYTF,TGTGCCAGCAGCCAAGGTACGGGGGTGAACTATGGCTACACCTTC
.,TRBJ2-3,.,TRBV5-1,CASSFTTGTIADTQYF,TGCGCCAGCAGCTTTACCACAGGGACCATCGCAGATACGCAGTATTTT
.,TRBJ1-1,.,TRBV27,CASRGQRRGTEAFF,TGTGCCAGCCGAGGACAGCGTCGGGGTACTGAAGCTTTCTTT
.,TRBJ1-5,.,TRBV12-3/TRBV12-4,CASSLGSGQPQHF,TGTGCCAGCAGTTTAGGGAGCGGTCAGCCCCAGCATTTT
TRBD2,TRBJ2-5,.,TRBV2,CASSRPQGGETQYF,TGTGCCAGCAGCCGACCCCAGGGAGGGGAGACCCAGTACTTC
.,TRBJ2-1,.,TRBV19,CASSISHLSYNEQFF,TGTGCCAGTAGTATTAGCCACCTCTCCTACAATGAGCAGTTCTTC
.,TRBJ2-7,few,TRBV10-3,CATRGGPGDSYF,TGTGCCACCAGGGGCGGGCCCGGTGATTCTTACTTC
TRBD1,TRBJ1-6,few,TRBV6-1,CASSGDRAFGNSPLHF,TGTGCCAGCAGTGGGGACAGGGCTTTCGGTAATTCACCCCTCCACTTT
.,TRBJ2-3,.,TRBV5-1,CASSFAEGTQYF,TGCGCCAGCAGCTTCGCGGAAGGTACGCAGTATTTT
TRBD2,TRBJ2-2,.,TRBV19,CASRPLAGGIGELFF,TGTGCCAGTAGACCTCTAGCGGGGGGAATTGGGGAGCTGTTTTTT
.,TRBJ1-4,.,TRBV30,CAWTRKDGVNEKLFF,TGTGCCTGGACAAGAAAAGATGGAGTAAATGAAAAACTGTTTTTT
.,TRBJ1-1,.,TRBV5-4,CASSLQGSAEAFF,TGTGCCAGCAGCTTGCAGGGGAGTGCTGAAGCTTTCTTT
.,TRBJ2-1,.,TRBV5-1,CASSVRDSDNEQFF,TGCGCCAGCAGCGTTCGGGACTCAGACAATGAGCAGTTCTTC
TRBD1,TRBJ2-7,few,TRBV6-5,CASSYGTGAGGYEQYF,TGTGCCAGCAGTTACGGGACAGGGGCCGGAGGCTACGAGCAGTACTTC
TRBD2,TRBJ2-1,.,TRBV5-5,CASSLAVLAGGGEQFF,TGTGCCAGCAGCTTGGCCGTCTTAGCGGGAGGTGGTGAGCAGTTCTTC
.,TRBJ2-1,.,TRBV12-3/TRBV12-4,CASTQDSDNEQFF,TGTGCCAGCACCCAGGACTCGGACAATGAGCAGTTCTTC
TRBD1,TRBJ1-1,.,TRBV7-3,CASSLTGQTQAFF,TGTGCCAGCAGCTTAACGGGACAGACACAAGCTTTCTTT
.,TRBJ2-5,.,TRBV5-1,CASSWSGEGGETQYF,TGCGCCAGCAGCTGGTCAGGGGAAGGGGGAGAGACCCAGTACTTC
.,TRBJ1-1,.,TRBV11-2,CASSLDRLTEAFF,TGTGCCAGCAGCTTAGACCGACTCACTGAAGCTTTCTTT
TRBD1,TRBJ2-7,.,TRBV6-5,CASSYKGATYEQYF,TGTGCCAGCAGTTATAAGGGGGCGACCTACGAGCAGTACTTC
.,TRBJ1-3,.,TRBV18,CASSSQGLSGNTIYF,TGTGCCAGCTCAAGCCAGGGCCTCTCTGGAAACACCATATATTTT
TRBD2,TRBJ2-3,.,TRBV4-3,CASSQEKAGADTQYF,TGCGCCAGCAGCCAAGAAAAAGCGGGGGCAGATACGCAGTATTTT
.,TRBJ2-2,few,TRBV19,CASSLSLVTGELFF,TGTGCCAGTAGTCTAAGCCTGGTCACCGGGGAGCTGTTTTTT
.,TRBJ1-2,.,TRBV6-5,CASSYDRMGYGYTF,TGTGCCAGCAGTTACGACAGGATGGGCTATGGCTACACCTTC
TRBD1,TRBJ2-7,.,TRBV5-1,CASSVTGKGDEQYF,TGCGCCAGCAGCGTGACAGGGAAAGGCGACGAGCAGTACTTC
.,TRBJ1-2,.,TRBV30,CAWSVSGTYGYTF,TGTGCCTGGAGTGTATCAGGAACCTATGGCTACACCTTC
.,TRBJ2-7,.,TRBV19,CASRPRGIGYEQYF,TGTGCCAGTAGGCCCCGGGGGATCGGCTACGAGCAGTACTTC
.,TRBJ2-7,many,TRBV13,CASGGINADEQYF,TGTGCCAGCGGGGGGATTAACGCCGACGAGCAGTACTTC
TRBD2,TRBJ2-5,.,TRBV3-1/TRBV3-2,CASSRPVGLAGQETQYF,TGTGCCAGCAGCCGTCCCGTCGGACTAGCGGGGCAAGAGACCCAGTACTTC